These 20 T cell receptor beta chains were sequenced from one sample in a study of blood T cell repertoires in COVID-19. Method: immunoSEQ multiplex PCR; TCRdb's copy keeps in-frame clones and lacks some. The sample holds about 200,000 clones, roughly 84% seen once. The sample taken for sequencing was peripheral blood. The origin of the receptors is a human donor in a cohort sampled during active COVID-19.

Here the CDR3 reads CASSPIYAEDEQYF. CDR3 in DNA: TGTGCCAGCAGCCCTATCTACGCCGAAGACGAGCAGTACTTC. V is TRBV7-6 and J is TRBJ2-7; D not certain. Germline V lookup: CDR1 SGHVS, CDR2 FNYEAQ. CDR3 length: 14 amino acids. The V and J ends lost 5 bases and 5 bases respectively, with 16 bases between them.

The chain uses TRBV5-1 and TRBJ2-1; possible D gene TRBD2, 6 bases. The CDR3 is made up of 15 amino acids. The germline gives CDR1 SGHRS, CDR2 YFSETQ. Trimming took 5 bases from V and 0 from J, leaving 12 bases between them. CDR3 nucleotide sequence: TGCGCCAGCAGTCGGGACTCTGGCTCCTACAATGAGCAGTTCTTC. Its translation: CASSRDSGSYNEQFF.

The rearrangement uses TRBV30 and TRBJ2-6; no reliable D call. The CDR3 spans 17 residues. The V and J ends lost 1 base and 0 bases respectively, with 13 bases between them. The germline V gene encodes CDR1 GTSNPN and CDR2 SVGIG (reference sequence). CDR3 bases: TGTGCCTGGAGTGCCCCCTTCTACCGCTCTGGGGCCAACGTCCTGACTTTC. This translates into CAWSAPFYRSGANVLTF. The full variable domain, its missing parts supplied by reference TRBV30 and TRBJ2-6, is SQTIHQWPATLVQPVGSPLSLECTVEGTSNPNLYWYRQAAGRGLQLLFYSVGIGQISSEVPQNLSASRPQDRQFILSSKKLLLSDSGFYLCAWSAPFYRSGANVLTFGAGSRLTVL.

This chain links TRBV30 with TRBJ2-7, with D possibly being TRBD2 (6 bases). Trimming shortened V by 3 bases and J by 1 base, and 16 bases separated the two germline ends. Per germline, CDR1 GTSNPN and CDR2 SVGIG (reference sequence). This CDR3 is built from 15 residues. Here the CDR3 reads CAWSPDTGDSYEQYF. Written as DNA, the CDR3 is TGTGCCTGGAGCCCGGACACGGGGGATTCCTACGAGCAGTACTTC.

The V and J genes are TRBV24-1 and TRBJ2-5; maybe TRBD2 (5 bases). The germline V gene has CDR1 KGHDR and CDR2 SFDVKD. The CDR3 spans 14 residues. Trimming took 4 bases from V and 2 from J, leaving 10 bases between them. CDR3 sequence (DNA): TGTGCCACCAGTGACCCCACGGGGCAAGAGACCCAGTACTTC. Translated, it gives CATSDPTGQETQYF.

A few counts support this clone. The chain employs TRBV9 and TRBJ1-2, with D perhaps matching TRBD1 (5 bases). The CDR3 is 14 residues long. V was trimmed by 4 bases and J by 3 bases, leaving 13 bases between them. In germline, CDR1 is SGDLS, CDR2 YYNGEE. Here the CDR3 DNA reads TGTGCCAGCAGCCCCGAGGACACCTACTATGGCTACACCTTC. Amino acids: CASSPEDTYYGYTF.

The J gene is TRBJ2-1, the V gene TRBV11-3, with D uncertain. Germline CDR1 and CDR2: SGHNT and YENEEA. The V end was cut by 5 bases, the J end by 1 base, with 6 bases between. The CDR3 covers 13 residues. CDR3 coding DNA: TGTGCCAGCAGCACTGCTTCCTACAATGAGCAGTTCTTC. This codes for CASSTASYNEQFF.

The chain has TRBV19 and TRBJ1-4; 8 nucleotides agree with TRBD1. CDR1 and CDR2 (germline): LNHDA, SQIVND (reference sequence). CDR3 length: 15 amino acids. The trim removed 6 bases at V and 5 bases at J, leaving 8 bases unmatched. The CDR3 DNA follows: TGTGCCAGTAGGGACAGGGACAGATTAAATGAAAAACTGTTTTTT. Translation: CASRDRDRLNEKLFF. Combining the CDR3 with reference TRBV19 and TRBJ1-4 gives the whole variable domain DGGITQSPKYLFRKEGQNVTLSCEQNLNHDAMYWYRQDPGQGLRLIYYSQIVNDFQKGDIAEGYSVSREKKESFPLTVTSAQKNPTAFYLCASRDRDRLNEKLFFGSGTQLSVL.

The chain carries TRBV4-2 and TRBJ2-7; TRBD2 matches at 7 bases. After removal of 2 bases from V and 5 bases from J, the junction contained 9 bases not matched to a gene. The V gene's germline CDR1 is LGHNA and CDR2 YNFKEQ. The CDR3 is 15 amino acids. As DNA, the CDR3 is TGTGCCAGCAGCCAAAGCGCGGGAGTTCAGAACGAGCAGTACTTC. Amino acid sequence: CASSQSAGVQNEQYF.

The chain has TRBV2 and TRBJ1-2; 11 nucleotides align to TRBD1. J gave up 6 bases and V 5 bases, and 14 bases lay outside the gene matches. Germline CDR1 and CDR2: SNHLY and FYNNEI. The CDR3 contains 17 residues. The CDR3: CASSKLKQGQGADGYTF. The CDR3 region has the DNA TGTGCCAGCAGTAAATTAAAGCAAGGACAGGGGGCGGATGGCTACACCTTC. Based on the CDR3 plus reference TRBV2 and TRBJ1-2, the full variable domain is EPEVTQTPSHQVTQMGQEVILRCVPISNHLYFYWYRQILGQKVEFLVSFYNNEISEKSEIFDDQFSVERPDGSNFTLKIRSTKLEDSAMYFCASSKLKQGQGADGYTFGSGTRLTVV.

This sequence joins TRBV29-1 and TRBJ2-5, with D unresolved. Trimming stripped 6 bases from V and 5 bases from J, with 13 bases between. The CDR3 is made up of 12 amino acids. Germline V gene data show CDR1 as SQVTM and CDR2 as ANQGSEA. The CDR3 sequence: CSVPAHPETQYF. As DNA, the CDR3 is TGCAGCGTCCCTGCGCACCCGGAGACCCAGTACTTC.

V is TRBV20-1 and J is TRBJ2-4; D remains ambiguous. V dropped 3 bases and J dropped 1 base, with 13 bases sitting between them. CDR1 is DFQATT, CDR2 SNEGSKA, per germline (reference sequence). The CDR3 runs to 15 residues. DNA of the CDR3: TGCAGTGCTAGTAGGAGCCCTGGGGCCAAAAACATTCAGTACTTC. Its translation: CSASRSPGAKNIQYF.

This clone turned up a few times. This chain links TRBV5-4 with TRBJ1-2; D is uncertain. Germline V gene lookup returns CDR1 SGHNT and CDR2 YYREEE (reference sequence). V lost 4 bases to trimming and J lost 4 bases, with 14 bases between them. The CDR3 extends over 14 amino acids. The DNA for the CDR3 is TGTGCCAGCAGCCCCCGCGGCGGTCCCTATGGCTACACCTTC. Amino acids: CASSPRGGPYGYTF.

This sequence joins TRBV28 and TRBJ2-5; D might be TRBD2 (5 bases). V was shortened by 1 base and J by 2 bases, with 35 bases between the two germline ends. CDR1 and CDR2 from the germline V gene are MDHEN and SYDVKM. The CDR3 sequence is 23 residues long. The CDR3 bases are TGTGCCAGCAGTTTATTGCTCGAGGGCCACCTCACTAAGTGGGGTAGGAGGCAAGAGACCCAGTACTTC. Protein product: CASSLLLEGHLTKWGRRQETQYF. The complete variable domain, with remaining parts taken from reference TRBV28 and TRBJ2-5, reads DVKVTQSSRYLVKRTGEKVFLECVQDMDHENMFWYRQDPGLGLRLIYFSYDVKMKEKGDIPEGYSVSREKKERFSLILESASTNQTSMYLCASSLLLEGHLTKWGRRQETQYFGPGTRLLVL.

The gene calls are TRBV5-1 and TRBJ2-3; TRBD1 is a possible D gene (6 bases). The CDR3 consists of 15 residues. V shed 4 bases and J shed 6 bases, with 18 bases lying between them. CDR1 and CDR2 (germline): SGHRS, YFSETQ. The CDR3 coding sequence is TGCGCCAGCAGCCCAAGGGACACGGGCATCGATACGCAGTATTTT. Translation gives CASSPRDTGIDTQYF. The complete variable domain, with remaining parts taken from reference TRBV5-1 and TRBJ2-3, reads KAGVTQTPRYLIKTRGQQVTLSCSPISGHRSVSWYQQTPGQGLQFLFEYFSETQRNKGNFPGRFSGRQFSNSRSEMNVSTLELGDSALYLCASSPRDTGIDTQYFGPGTRLTVL.

The chain is built from TRBV4-2 and TRBJ1-2; weak D call: TRBD1 (5 bases). CDR3 length: 14 amino acids. The V gene's germline CDR1 is LGHNA and CDR2 YNFKEQ. V lost 0 bases, J lost 4 bases, and 9 bases lay in between. The CDR3 bases are TGTGCCAGCAGCCAAGACAGGGTGGGCTATGGCTACACCTTC. Its protein product is CASSQDRVGYGYTF.

To note about this clone: The sample holds other DNA sequences that translate to the same CDR3. The V gene is TRBV18, the J gene TRBJ2-3; 9 bases map to TRBD2. CDR1 is KGHSH and CDR2 is LQKENI in the germline V gene. V lost 3 bases, J lost 0 bases, and 1 base stayed unmatched. The CDR3 loop spans 15 amino acids. In DNA, the CDR3 is TGTGCCAGCTCACCCCTAGCGGGAAGCACAGATACGCAGTATTTT. This encodes CASSPLAGSTDTQYF.

The rearrangement uses TRBV28 and TRBJ1-4; 9 bases are a match to TRBD1. The V and J ends lost 5 bases and 5 bases, in that order; junction bases with no gene match: 6. CDR3 size: 15 residues. Germline CDR1 reads MDHEN; CDR2 reads SYDVKM. The CDR3 reads CASSSSGTGNEKLFF. The CDR3 nucleotides are TGTGCCAGCAGTAGCTCGGGGACAGGGAATGAAAAACTGTTTTTT.

The chain has TRBV12-3 or TRBV12-4 and TRBJ2-7; TRBD2 is a possible D gene (5 bases). Trimming took off 3 bases at V and 1 base at J, with 7 bases between the two ends. There are 13 residues in the CDR3. CDR3 protein: CASSFSESYEQYF. CDR3 coding DNA: TGTGCCAGCAGTTTTAGCGAATCCTACGAGCAGTACTTC.

The chain links TRBV13 to TRBJ2-7; the D gene is possibly TRBD2 (6 bases). Germline lookup yields CDR1 PRHDT and CDR2 FYEKMQ (reference sequence). V dropped 8 bases and J dropped 0 bases, with 14 bases sitting between them. This CDR3 region has 14 residues. The DNA for the CDR3 is TGTGCCAGCCTCCCCCGGCGGGACTCCTACGAGCAGTACTTC. This gives the protein CASLPRRDSYEQYF.